This T cell receptor (beta chain) was sequenced for a study of blood T cell repertoires in COVID-19. Looking at the study overall: Both acute and convalescent COVID-19 samples were obtained from the United States, Italy and Spain.

V was cut by 5 bases and J by 3 bases, with 12 bases left in between. This CDR3 is built from 13 residues. The V gene's germline CDR1 is GTSNPN and CDR2 SVGIG (reference sequence). In the authors' methods: Reference gene primer amplification gave estimated nucleated cell counts. Measured with immunoSEQ multiplex PCR; TCRdb has only the in-frame clones, and not every one. V and J calls and clone size are copied from that table; D and trimming were computed from the DNA. The sample comprises roughly 14,000 clones, 80% to 85% of which are singletons, and roughly 22% rests with the top ten. This sequence was found in a man aged 80 or over with active or convalescent COVID-19. Source material: peripheral blood. The rearrangement uses TRBV30 and TRBJ2-3; perhaps TRBD2 as D (5 bases). Written as DNA, the CDR3 is TGTGCCTGGGGCCCTCGGGGTACAGATACGCAGTATTTT. It translates to CAWGPRGTDTQYF.